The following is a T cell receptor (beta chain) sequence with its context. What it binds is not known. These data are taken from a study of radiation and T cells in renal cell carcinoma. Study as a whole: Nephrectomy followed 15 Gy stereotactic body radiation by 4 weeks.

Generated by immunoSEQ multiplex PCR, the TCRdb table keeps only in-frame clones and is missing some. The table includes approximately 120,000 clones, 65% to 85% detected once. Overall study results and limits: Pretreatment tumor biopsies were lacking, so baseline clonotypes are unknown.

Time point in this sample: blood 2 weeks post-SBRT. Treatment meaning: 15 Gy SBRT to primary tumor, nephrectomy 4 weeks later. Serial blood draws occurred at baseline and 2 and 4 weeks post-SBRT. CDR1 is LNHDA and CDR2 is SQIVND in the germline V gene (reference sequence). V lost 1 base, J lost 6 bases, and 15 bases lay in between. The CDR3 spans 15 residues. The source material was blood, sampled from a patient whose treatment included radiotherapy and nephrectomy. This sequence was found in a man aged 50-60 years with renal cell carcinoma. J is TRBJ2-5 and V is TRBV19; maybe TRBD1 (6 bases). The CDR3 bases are TGTGCCAGTAGTATAGTTGGGGGCGGGTTGAAGACCCAGTACTTC. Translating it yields CASSIVGGGLKTQYF.